This TCR beta chain comes out of a study of blood T cell repertoires in COVID-19. About the research overall: The United States, Italy and Spain were the sources of the acute and convalescent COVID-19 samples.

Libraries were prepared by immunoSEQ multiplex PCR; TCRdb keeps only in-frame clonotypes and omits some of them. The sample lists some 210,000 clones, approximately 90% occurring once. Looked up from germline, CDR1 is SGHRS and CDR2 is YFSETQ. The CDR3 runs to 14 residues. Trimming removed 2 bases at V and 5 bases at J, with 14 bases between. The sample comprised peripheral blood. The sequence derives from a middle-aged woman who had recovered from COVID-19. The gene calls are TRBV5-1 and TRBJ2-7; D might be TRBD1 (6 bases). This chain's CDR3 is CASSFDWTADEQYF. The DNA for the CDR3 is TGCGCCAGCAGCTTTGATTGGACAGCCGACGAGCAGTACTTC.